Below are 26 T cell receptor beta chains sequenced from a single sample in a study of spatial heterogeneity in lung cancer. The time point is: sample taken at primary tumor resection. Whole RNA came from tumor, nontumor lung or frozen PBMC and was sequenced without being sorted. TCRdb analysed the 5' RACE reads with MiXCR anew, one entry per CDR3 protein. The table includes 60,000 to 90,000 distinct CDR3 sequences, 10% to 15% detected once. The input for sequencing was PBMCs, taken at surgery. Receptors originate from a male donor with early-stage non-small cell lung cancer.

Written as DNA, the CDR3 is TGCGCCAGCAGCTTGGAGGCTCCGGCGGTGACCGAAGCTTTCTTT. It codes for CASSLEAPAVTEAFF. The chain is built from TRBV5-1 and TRBJ1-1, with D unresolved. Between the trimmed V and J ends, which lost 0 bases and 8 bases, there was a span of 17 bases. This CDR3 has 15 amino acids. Germline V gene lookup returns CDR1 SGHRS and CDR2 YFSETQ.

This chain links TRBV20-1 with TRBJ1-4; TRBD1 aligns across 7 bases. Germline CDR1 is DFQATT and CDR2 is SNEGSKA (reference sequence). The CDR3 has 13 residues. The ends lost 5 bases at V and 6 bases at J; junction bases unmatched: 6. Here the CDR3 DNA reads TGCAGTGCTCTACAGGGGCGAGATGAAAAACTGTTTTTT. It translates to CSALQGRDEKLFF.

The chain is built from TRBV7-9 and TRBJ2-7, with 10 bases that match TRBD2. The germline CDR1 and CDR2 sequences are SEHNR and FQNEAQ (reference sequence). This CDR3 spans 16 amino acids. V shed 5 bases and J 3 bases; nucleotides not matched to a gene: 10. CDR3 nucleotides: TGTGCCAGCAGCCCCCCCGGGACTAGCGTCCTCTACGAGCAGTACTTC. Translated: CASSPPGTSVLYEQYF.

This chain uses TRBV7-9 with TRBJ2-3; 10 nucleotides line up with TRBD2. V shed 5 bases, J shed 3 bases, and the junction held 5 bases outside the gene matches. CDR3 length: 15 residues. CDR1 SEHNR and CDR2 FQNEAQ come from the germline V gene (reference sequence). CDR3 in DNA: TGTGCCAGCAGCCCAACGGGACTAGCGACAGATACGCAGTATTTT. Residues: CASSPTGLATDTQYF.

This clonotype was counted ten times or more. The CDR3 nucleotides read TGTGCCAGCAGCCAACGGGAAAATAGGAACACTGAAGCTTTCTTT. It codes for CASSQRENRNTEAFF. The J gene is TRBJ1-1, the V gene TRBV14; no reliable D call. Between the trimmed V and J ends, which lost 2 bases and 1 base, there was a span of 11 bases. The CDR3 loop spans 15 amino acids. The germline gives CDR1 SGHDN, CDR2 FVKESK.

This clonotype was seen at least ten times. The chain employs TRBV27 and TRBJ1-1, with D perhaps matching TRBD1 (5 bases). This CDR3 has 13 residues. The V and J ends lost 2 bases and 6 bases respectively, with 10 bases between them. Germline loops: CDR1 MNHEY, CDR2 SMNVEV (reference sequence). The CDR3 here is CASSLMQGPEAFF. As DNA, the CDR3 is TGTGCCAGCAGTTTAATGCAGGGCCCTGAAGCTTTCTTT.

CDR3 residues: CASTNLNTEAFF. In nucleotides, the CDR3 is TGTGCCAGCACCAACCTTAACACTGAAGCTTTCTTT. V is TRBV28 and J is TRBJ1-1, with no clear D. Germline loops: CDR1 MDHEN, CDR2 SYDVKM. This CDR3 has 12 amino acids. V lost 7 bases to trimming and J lost 2 bases, with 8 bases between them.

In this sample, this clonotype turned up many times. This chain links TRBV29-1 with TRBJ2-2, with 8 bases that match TRBD1. Germline V gives CDR1 SQVTM, CDR2 ANQGSEA. The V gene end was trimmed by 3 bases and the J gene end by 4 bases; junction bases not matched to a gene: 13. CDR3 length: 17 amino acids. CDR3 region: CSVELIRTGISTGELFF. CDR3 sequence (DNA): TGCAGCGTTGAGCTTATCAGGACAGGGATAAGCACCGGGGAGCTGTTTTTT.

This clonotype was seen a few times. The genes are TRBV7-6 and TRBJ2-7; maybe TRBD1 (6 bases). The germline V gene has CDR1 SGHVS and CDR2 FNYEAQ. The CDR3 is 15 residues long. Trimming stripped 6 bases from V and 0 bases from J, with 15 bases between. CDR3 nucleotide sequence: TGTGCCAGCAGAAAGCCTCGGGACAACTCCTACGAGCAGTACTTC. This sequence encodes CASRKPRDNSYEQYF.

This clonotype turned up a few times. The chain carries TRBV6-2 or TRBV6-3 and TRBJ2-5; D is perhaps TRBD1 (6 bases). The CDR3 has 12 residues. V dropped 5 bases and J dropped 3 bases, with 7 bases sitting between them. Germline CDR1 is MNHEY and CDR2 is SVGEGT. CDR3 protein: CASSAGEETQYF. The DNA for the CDR3 is TGTGCCAGCAGTGCAGGGGAAGAGACCCAGTACTTC.

This clonotype was recorded at least ten times. The V and J genes are TRBV19 and TRBJ2-7, with D possibly being TRBD2 (5 bases). This CDR3 comprises 14 residues. The V gene lost 2 bases and the J gene lost 5 bases, with 13 bases spanning the gap. Germline lookup yields CDR1 LNHDA and CDR2 SQIVND (reference sequence). The CDR3 nucleotides are TGTGCCAGTAGTATAAATGGACTCAGCCACGAGCAGTACTTC. It codes for CASSINGLSHEQYF.

This clonotype was picked up a small number of times. This sequence joins TRBV5-1 and TRBJ2-1; 10 bases map to TRBD1. The J segment lost 9 bases and the V segment lost 1 base, leaving 4 bases of the junction unmatched. This CDR3 has 14 amino acids. The germline gives CDR1 SGHRS, CDR2 YFSETQ. The CDR3 protein is CASSLRTGGIEQFF. The DNA for the CDR3 is TGCGCCAGCAGCTTGAGGACAGGGGGAATTGAGCAGTTCTTC.

The chain has TRBV6-6 and TRBJ2-1, with D possibly matching TRBD1 (5 bases). The V end was cut by 6 bases, the J end by 2 bases, with 11 bases between. Germline lookup yields CDR1 MNHNY and CDR2 SVGAGI (reference sequence). The CDR3 spans 14 residues. This chain's CDR3 is CASSRDITYNEQFF. CDR3 nucleotide sequence: TGTGCCAGCAGCAGGGATATCACCTACAATGAGCAGTTCTTC.

This clonotype was seen a handful of times. V gene TRBV12-3 or TRBV12-4 combines with J gene TRBJ1-2; maybe TRBD1 (5 bases). The CDR3 covers 13 residues. V was cut by 2 bases and J by 8 bases, with 12 bases left in between. CDR3 bases: TGTGCCAGCAGTTTAATCCAGGGCTGGGGCTACACCTTC. It specifies CASSLIQGWGYTF.

This clonotype was recorded a few times. V usage is TRBV5-1 and J usage is TRBJ2-3; no clear D. This CDR3 is 14 amino acids long. From germline, CDR1 is SGHRS and CDR2 YFSETQ. V was clipped by 4 bases and J by 6 bases, with 15 bases between them. CDR3 in DNA: TGCGCCAGCAGCCCTATCGAGCCTGCGGATACGCAGTATTTT. Translation: CASSPIEPADTQYF.

The chain couples TRBV20-1 to TRBJ1-5; 7 bases agree with TRBD1. Germline V CDR1 and CDR2: DFQATT, SNEGSKA (reference sequence). The CDR3 totals 15 residues. The junction had 11 bases not matched to a gene; V was cut back by 4 bases and J by 5 bases. The CDR3 DNA reads as TGCAGTGCTACCATAAGACAGGGTCCTCATCAGCCCCAGCATTTT. This translates into CSATIRQGPHQPQHF.

This clonotype has at least ten counts. The genes are TRBV7-2 and TRBJ2-1, with TRBD1 identical over 8 bases. After removal of 5 bases from V and 4 bases from J, the junction contained 7 bases not matched to a gene. Germline assignment: CDR1 SGHTA and CDR2 FQGNSA. The CDR3 is 15 residues long. The CDR3 spells CASSLDRGAYNEQFF. The CDR3 nucleotides read TGTGCCAGCAGCCTAGACAGGGGCGCATACAATGAGCAGTTCTTC.

The chain combines TRBV6-2 or TRBV6-3 with TRBJ2-1; TRBD2 agrees at 12 bases. The CDR3 consists of 19 residues. CDR1 MNHEY and CDR2 SVGEGT come from the germline V gene. The V segment lost 0 bases and the J segment 2 bases; nucleotides outside the gene matches: 8. The CDR3 reads CASSYSTSGSSPTYNEQFF. The CDR3 region has the DNA TGTGCCAGCAGTTACTCGACTAGCGGGAGCTCCCCTACCTACAATGAGCAGTTCTTC.

This clonotype was counted a few times. The V gene is TRBV2, the J gene TRBJ2-7, with 10 bases identical to TRBD2. V shed 7 bases, J shed 0 bases, and the junction held 9 bases outside the gene matches. Germline V gene data show CDR1 as SNHLY and CDR2 as FYNNEI. The CDR3 sequence is 16 residues long. This CDR3 is CASTGTSERSSYEQYF. The CDR3 nucleotides are TGTGCCAGCACCGGGACTAGCGAAAGGAGCTCCTACGAGCAGTACTTC.

The V gene is TRBV5-1, the J gene TRBJ2-7; TRBD2 might be the D (6 bases). This CDR3 has 14 amino acids. Trimming cost V 5 bases and J 6 bases, with 18 bases left between them. CDR1 SGHRS and CDR2 YFSETQ come from the germline V gene. The CDR3 DNA reads TGCGCCAGCAGTTGGAATCCAGGAGGGAGCGAGCAGTACTTC. As protein: CASSWNPGGSEQYF.

V gene TRBV20-1 combines with J gene TRBJ1-1; D possibly corresponds to TRBD1 (6 bases). CDR3 length: 13 amino acids. In germline, CDR1 is DFQATT, CDR2 SNEGSKA (reference sequence). V gave up 0 bases and J gave up 11 bases, with 16 bases separating them. The CDR3 loop is CSARDGTLAYAFF. For the CDR3, the DNA is TGCAGTGCTAGAGATGGGACACTTGCGTACGCTTTCTTT.

J is TRBJ1-3 and V is TRBV10-3; no reliable D call. CDR1 and CDR2 (germline): ENHRY, SYGVKD. The V end lost 10 bases, the J end lost 1 base, and 17 bases lay between the germline ends. The CDR3 is 15 residues long. CDR3 bases: TGTGCCACCCAAGAGGAGGGAGGATCTGGAAACACCATATATTTT. Encoded protein: CATQEEGGSGNTIYF.

The table lists this clonotype with a few counts. The chain is built from TRBV5-1 and TRBJ1-1; 9 bases line up with TRBD1. This CDR3 comprises 10 residues. The ends lost 4 bases at V and 11 bases at J; junction bases unmatched: 0. CDR1 is SGHRS and CDR2 is YFSETQ in the germline V gene. The CDR3 DNA sequence: TGCGCCAGCAGCGGACAGGGGGCTTTCTTT. Its protein is CASSGQGAFF. Combining the CDR3 with reference TRBV5-1 and TRBJ1-1 gives the whole variable domain KAGVTQTPRYLIKTRGQQVTLSCSPISGHRSVSWYQQTPGQGLQFLFEYFSETQRNKGNFPGRFSGRQFSNSRSEMNVSTLELGDSALYLCASSGQGAFFGQGTRLTVV.

This clonotype was detected many times. The chain uses TRBV11-2 and TRBJ1-1, with 10 bases identical to TRBD1. J was trimmed by 5 bases and V by 8 bases; bases with no gene match: 17. The CDR3 loop spans 17 amino acids. The V gene's germline CDR1 is SGHAT and CDR2 FQNNGV. The CDR3 DNA sequence: TGTGCCAGCGTACGAGGGACAGGGGATACGGTTGGGACTGAAGCTTTCTTT. Its protein product is CASVRGTGDTVGTEAFF.

The rearrangement links TRBV23-1 to TRBJ2-5, with D perhaps matching TRBD1 (6 bases). TRBV23-1 is filed as an ORF, its function uncertain. V lost 6 bases and J lost 1, with 21 bases in between. CDR3 length: 17 residues. This CDR3 is CASSPWVRGRFQETQYF. Here the CDR3 DNA reads TGCGCCAGCAGCCCATGGGTCAGGGGACGATTCCAAGAGACCCAGTACTTC.

In its sample, this clonotype was seen a few times. The J gene is TRBJ2-2, the V gene TRBV12-3 or TRBV12-4; the D is unclear. With 6 bases removed from V and 10 bases from J, the gap between germline ends came to 9 bases. The CDR3 loop spans 11 amino acids. CDR3 in DNA: TGTGCCAGCAGCCCCCTTGAGGAGCTGTTTTTT. Protein sequence: CASSPLEELFF.